This TCR beta chain was sequenced during a study of T-cell memory formation after mild COVID-19. Overall study: The study found TCR clusters largely donor specific. Study results and limitations: The authors did not confirm SARS-CoV-2 specificity of second-wave clones peaking day 37. Whereas later expanders leaned CD4+, clones contracting day 15 to 85 showed a balanced CD4/CD8 makeup.

Constant-segment primers served in 5'RACE that generated TCR alpha and TCR beta cDNA libraries bearing sample barcodes and UMIs. TCRdb reprocessed the 5' RACE reads via MiXCR and lists one record per CDR3 protein. Of about half a million distinct CDR3 sequences in the sample, roughly 20% were seen once. Trimming left V 2 bases short and J 4 bases short, with 11 bases between. CDR1 and CDR2 (germline): ENHRY, SYGVKD. This CDR3 is built from 14 residues. This clonotype was observed a handful of times. Antigen: not known. Sequencing was done on a sample of PBMCs or a T cell subset sorted from them (not recorded which). The TCR originated in an adult woman who had mild COVID-19 (a few samples of this study predate the infection). Cell type and time point are not known. The rearrangement links TRBV10-3 to TRBJ1-1; the D is unclear. This chain's CDR3 is CAISERQLSTEAFF. CDR3 in DNA: TGTGCCATCAGTGAGCGGCAGTTATCCACTGAAGCTTTCTTT.